This record concerns one T cell receptor (beta chain) sequence. There are many counts of this clonotype. Its target antigen remains unknown. No qualities accompany the bases; no much larger clone lies one base away. This specimen belongs to a study of response to subunit inactivated influenza vaccine (dated by TCRdb to 2016 to 2019). About the full investigation: Deep quantitative profiling of the T cell receptor repertoire was used in the study to follow responses to a trivalent subunit inactivated influenza vaccine.

What the research found in general, with its limitations: It was suggested by the authors that each seasonal influenza vaccination may recruit only a limited number of new T cells.

To prepare the library, RT-PCR was applied. The sequencer was an Illumina HiSeq 2500. TCRdb applied fastp at Q25 and MiXCR to the public reads, then kept only in-frame beta chains. Identical CDR3 protein sequences are pooled into one entry, listed with their most common genes and DNA. This sample has about 780,000 distinct CDR3 sequences in its table, and around 20% of those were observed once. The biggest ten clones account for under 13% of the sample. Measured from the cysteine to the phenylalanine, the CDR3 is 14 residues long. The CDR3 DNA has 42 bases and is translated from base 1. Cut back by 2 bases and 5 bases, the V and J ends lie 12 bases apart. Looking up the germline V gene yields CDR1 SGHRS and CDR2 YFSETQ.

The rearranged chain carries TRBV5-1 and TRBJ2-3; the D segment could be TRBD2, given 5 matching bases. The receptor was isolated from a man aged 50-59 years who received an inactivated influenza vaccine. Donor details come from another sample of the same person, matched by shared clones. Sequenced here: PBMCs from blood, sampled more than 4 days after vaccination. CDR3 region: CASSFTTRKDTQYF. The DNA sequence is as follows: TGCGCCAGCAGCTTTACTACTAGGAAAGATACGCAGTATTTT.